This T cell receptor beta chain came from a study of radiation and T cells in renal cell carcinoma. General study findings and limits: From baseline, blood top tumor clonotypes peaked at 2 weeks post-radiation.

Germline V CDR1 and CDR2: MNHNY, SVGAGI (reference sequence). Trimming shortened V by 4 bases and J by 5 bases, and 17 bases separated the two germline ends. This CDR3 region has 15 residues. Note on this clone: The antigen is not known.

Indicated time point: baseline pretreatment blood. Specified treatment: 15 Gy SBRT to primary tumor, nephrectomy 4 weeks later. Generated by immunoSEQ multiplex PCR, the TCRdb table keeps only in-frame clones and is missing some. Counted here are 55,000 to 65,000 clones, around 80% occurring once; the ten biggest clones make up approximately 6.8%. The chain links TRBV6-6 to TRBJ2-5; maybe TRBD2 (6 bases). This TCR derives from a man in his sixties with renal cell carcinoma. This material consisted of blood, taken from a patient whose treatment included radiotherapy and nephrectomy. The DNA for the CDR3 is TGTGCCAGCAGTTCAGACCGGCGGGGAAGGGAGACCCAGTACTTC. It codes for CASSSDRRGRETQYF.